This T cell receptor (beta chain) was identified in a study of T cell responses to AZD1222 COVID-19 vaccine. Study-level information: Second-dose intervals of approximately 4 or approximately 12 weeks were pooled.

General study results and limits: Repertoires were obtained solely post-peak T cell response. Clonal diversity was possibly underestimated, and the donors were mostly white British, with more females. The number of AZD1222 recipients seropositive at baseline was only 6 or 7.

Repertoires were generated with immunoSEQ multiplex PCR, while TCRdb's copy carries only in-frame clones and drops some. The sample contains some 150,000 clones, around nine tenths of which appear only once. With regard to this clone: Its antigen remains unidentified.

V was pared by 8 bases and J by 3 bases, with 9 bases of the junction left unmatched. The CDR3 is made up of 14 amino acids. The germline V gene encodes CDR1 MDHEN and CDR2 SYDVKM. This receptor was identified in an adult in good health. The input for sequencing was peripheral blood, taken on day 0 of AZD1222 vaccination. The chain joins TRBV28 to TRBJ2-7, with 8 bases that match TRBD1. The CDR3: CASQSRTGYYEQYF. The DNA of the CDR3 is TGTGCCAGCCAGTCCAGGACAGGGTACTACGAGCAGTACTTC.